These 5 T cell receptor beta chains share one sample of origin, sequenced in a study of cytomegalovirus exposure and HLA in healthy donors. Vbeta (60) and Jbeta (13) primers were used in the PCR. Profiled with immunoSEQ multiplex PCR; TCRdb holds only in-frame clones, not every one. The sample yields around 180,000 clones, 80% to 85% seen once. Sequenced material: PBMCs. Receptors were obtained from a woman in her late teens or twenties in good health and CMV-seropositive.

The gene calls are TRBV11-3 and TRBJ1-4, with a tentative D call TRBD1 (5 bases). Germline assignment: CDR1 SGHNT and CDR2 YENEEA. The CDR3 extends over 16 amino acids. Trimming stripped 4 bases from V and 4 bases from J, with 16 bases between. As DNA, the CDR3 is TGTGCCAGCAGCTCCAGGTCGACAGCGATTAATGAAAAACTGTTTTTT. As protein: CASSSRSTAINEKLFF.

This sequence joins TRBV19 and TRBJ2-3, with TRBD2 as a possible D gene (5 bases). This CDR3 spans 16 amino acids. Germline CDR1 LNHDA, CDR2 SQIVND (reference sequence). V dropped 4 bases and J dropped 4 bases, with 18 bases sitting between them. The CDR3 DNA reads TGTGCCAGTAGTACACCCCGAAAGTCTAGCTCAGATACGCAGTATTTT. Its translation: CASSTPRKSSSDTQYF.

This clone was detected once. The chain combines TRBV6-6 with TRBJ2-1; no reliable D call. V dropped 6 bases and J dropped 3 bases, with 9 bases sitting between them. The CDR3 has 13 amino acids. Germline CDR1 MNHNY, CDR2 SVGAGI (reference sequence). The DNA for the CDR3 is TGTGCCAGCAGCACAGCTCACTACAATGAGCAGTTCTTC. Protein: CASSTAHYNEQFF.

The rearrangement uses TRBV7-3 and TRBJ1-2, with 7 nucleotides matching TRBD1. The CDR3 covers 12 residues. Germline V lookup: CDR1 SGHTA, CDR2 FQGTGA. The junction had 6 bases not matched to a gene; V was cut back by 2 bases and J by 12 bases. CDR3 nucleotides: TGTGCCAGCAGCTTATCGGACAGGAGGAACACCTTC. Encoded protein: CASSLSDRRNTF.

This chain uses TRBV15 with TRBJ1-2; TRBD1 aligns across 7 bases. V lost 3 bases to trimming and J lost 4 bases; unmatched junction nucleotides: 2. The CDR3 is 13 amino acids. Germline loops: CDR1 LNHNV, CDR2 YYDKDF (reference sequence). The CDR3 region is CATSSHRGYGYTF. As DNA, the CDR3 is TGTGCCACCAGCAGCCACAGGGGCTATGGCTACACCTTC.